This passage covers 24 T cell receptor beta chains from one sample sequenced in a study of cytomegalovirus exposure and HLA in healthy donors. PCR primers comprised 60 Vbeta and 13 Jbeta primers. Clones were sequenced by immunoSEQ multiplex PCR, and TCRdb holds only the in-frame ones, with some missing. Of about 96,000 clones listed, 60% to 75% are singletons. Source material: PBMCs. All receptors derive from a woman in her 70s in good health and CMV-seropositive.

CDR3 region: CASSLVGADNSPLHF. The CDR3 DNA is TGTGCCAGCAGCTTAGTTGGGGCAGATAATTCACCCCTCCACTTT. The chain uses TRBV7-9 and TRBJ1-6; perhaps TRBD1 as D (5 bases). The CDR3 is made up of 15 amino acids. V lost 1 base and J 5 bases, leaving 9 bases between the germline ends. Germline lookup yields CDR1 SEHNR and CDR2 FQNEAQ (reference sequence).

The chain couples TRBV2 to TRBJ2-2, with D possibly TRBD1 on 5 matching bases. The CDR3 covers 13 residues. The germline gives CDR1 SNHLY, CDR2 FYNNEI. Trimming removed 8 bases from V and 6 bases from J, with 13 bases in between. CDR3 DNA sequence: TGTGCCAGCCGAAAAGGGGTATCCGGGGAGCTGTTTTTT. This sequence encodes CASRKGVSGELFF.

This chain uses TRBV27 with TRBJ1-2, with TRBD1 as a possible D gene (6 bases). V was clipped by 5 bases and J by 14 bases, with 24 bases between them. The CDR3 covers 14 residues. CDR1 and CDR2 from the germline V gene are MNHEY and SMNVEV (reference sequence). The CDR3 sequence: CASSPERGHVGETF. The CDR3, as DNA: TGTGCCAGCAGTCCCGAGCGGGGACACGTGGGGGAAACCTTC.

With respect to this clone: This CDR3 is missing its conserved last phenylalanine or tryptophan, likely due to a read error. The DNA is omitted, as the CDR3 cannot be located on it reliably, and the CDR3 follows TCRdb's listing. This CDR3 is CASPPGTGGVLPSL. This chain uses TRBV18 with TRBJ2-7; the listed D gene, TRBD1, was not tested against the DNA. A total of 14 residues make up the CDR3, ends included. Per germline, CDR1 KGHSH and CDR2 LQKENI.

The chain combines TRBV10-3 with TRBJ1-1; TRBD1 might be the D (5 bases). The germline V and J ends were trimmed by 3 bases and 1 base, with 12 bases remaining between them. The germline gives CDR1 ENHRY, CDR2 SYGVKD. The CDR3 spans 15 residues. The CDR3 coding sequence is TGTGCCATCAGTGATTCGGTAACAGGGAACACTGAAGCTTTCTTT. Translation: CAISDSVTGNTEAFF.

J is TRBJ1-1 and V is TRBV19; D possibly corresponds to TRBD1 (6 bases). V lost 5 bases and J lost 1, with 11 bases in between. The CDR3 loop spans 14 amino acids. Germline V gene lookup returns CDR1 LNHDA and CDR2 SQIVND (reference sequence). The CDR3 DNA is TGTGCCAGTAGTGTACAGGGTACGAACACTGAAGCTTTCTTT. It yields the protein CASSVQGTNTEAFF.

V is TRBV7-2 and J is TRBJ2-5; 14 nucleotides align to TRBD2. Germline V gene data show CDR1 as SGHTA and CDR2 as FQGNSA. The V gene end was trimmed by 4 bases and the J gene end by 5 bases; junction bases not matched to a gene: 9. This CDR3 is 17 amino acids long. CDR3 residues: CASSSWTSGGLKETQYF. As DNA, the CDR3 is TGTGCCAGCAGCTCCTGGACTAGCGGGGGGTTGAAGGAGACCCAGTACTTC.

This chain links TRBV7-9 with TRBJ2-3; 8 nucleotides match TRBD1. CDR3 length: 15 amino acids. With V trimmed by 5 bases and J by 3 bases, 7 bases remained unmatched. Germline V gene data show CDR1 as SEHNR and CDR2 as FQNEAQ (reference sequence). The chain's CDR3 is CASSQTGAETDTQYF. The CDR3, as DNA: TGTGCCAGCAGCCAGACAGGGGCCGAGACAGATACGCAGTATTTT. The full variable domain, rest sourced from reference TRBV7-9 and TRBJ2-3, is DTGVSQNPRHKITKRGQNVTFRCDPISEHNRLYWYRQTLGQGPEFLTYFQNEAQLEKSRLLSDRFSAERPKGSFSTLEIQRTEQGDSAMYLCASSQTGAETDTQYFGPGTRLTVL.

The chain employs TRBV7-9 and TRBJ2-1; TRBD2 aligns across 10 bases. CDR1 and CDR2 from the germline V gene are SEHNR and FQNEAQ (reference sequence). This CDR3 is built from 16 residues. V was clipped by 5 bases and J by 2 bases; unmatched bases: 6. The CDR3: CASSPPLAGAYNEQFF. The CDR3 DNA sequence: TGTGCCAGCAGCCCCCCGCTAGCGGGGGCCTACAATGAGCAGTTCTTC.

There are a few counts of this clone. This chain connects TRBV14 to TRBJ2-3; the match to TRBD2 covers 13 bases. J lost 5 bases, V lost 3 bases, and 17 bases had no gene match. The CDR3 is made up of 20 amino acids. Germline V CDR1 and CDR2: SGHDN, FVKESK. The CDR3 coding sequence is TGTGCCAGCAGCCAGGTCGAACCGGGACTAGCGGGATGGGCGATAGATACGCAGTATTTT. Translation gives CASSQVEPGLAGWAIDTQYF.

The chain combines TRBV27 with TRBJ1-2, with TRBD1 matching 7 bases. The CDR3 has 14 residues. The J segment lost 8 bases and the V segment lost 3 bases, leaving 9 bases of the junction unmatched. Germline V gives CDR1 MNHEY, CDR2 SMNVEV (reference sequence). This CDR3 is CASSFHDRVYGYTF. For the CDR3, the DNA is TGTGCCAGCAGTTTCCACGACAGGGTGTACGGCTACACCTTC.

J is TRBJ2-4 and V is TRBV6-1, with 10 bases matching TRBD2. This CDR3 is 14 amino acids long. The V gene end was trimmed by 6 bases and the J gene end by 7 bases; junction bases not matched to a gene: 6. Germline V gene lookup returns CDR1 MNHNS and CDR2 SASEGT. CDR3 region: CASRTVTSGNIQYF. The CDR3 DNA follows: TGTGCCAGCAGGACCGTGACTAGCGGGAACATTCAGTACTTC.

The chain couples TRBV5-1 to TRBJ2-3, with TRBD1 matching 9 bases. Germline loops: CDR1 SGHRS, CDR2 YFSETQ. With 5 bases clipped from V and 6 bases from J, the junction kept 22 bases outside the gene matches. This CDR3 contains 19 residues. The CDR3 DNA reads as TGCGCCAGCAGATATTTCCGGGGACAGGGATCTCCTGGCGACGATACGCAGTATTTT. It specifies CASRYFRGQGSPGDDTQYF.

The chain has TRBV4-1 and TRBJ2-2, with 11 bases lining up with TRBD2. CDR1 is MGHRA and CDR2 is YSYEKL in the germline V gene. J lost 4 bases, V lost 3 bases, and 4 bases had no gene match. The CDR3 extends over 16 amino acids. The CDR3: CASSQASGRFTGELFF. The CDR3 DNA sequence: TGCGCCAGCAGCCAGGCTAGCGGGAGGTTCACCGGGGAGCTGTTTTTT.

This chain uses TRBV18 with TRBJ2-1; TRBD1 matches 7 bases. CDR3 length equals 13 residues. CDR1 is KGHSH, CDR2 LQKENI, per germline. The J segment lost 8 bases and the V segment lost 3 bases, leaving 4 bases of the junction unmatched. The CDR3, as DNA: TGTGCCAGCTCACCTTCACAGGGGCATGAGCAGTTCTTC. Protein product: CASSPSQGHEQFF.

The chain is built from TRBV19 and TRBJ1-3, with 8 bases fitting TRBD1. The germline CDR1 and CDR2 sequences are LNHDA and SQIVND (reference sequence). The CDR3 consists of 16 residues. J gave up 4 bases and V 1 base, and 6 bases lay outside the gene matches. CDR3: CASSIAGQGVGNTIYF. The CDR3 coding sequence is TGTGCCAGTAGTATAGCCGGACAGGGTGTCGGAAACACCATATATTTT.

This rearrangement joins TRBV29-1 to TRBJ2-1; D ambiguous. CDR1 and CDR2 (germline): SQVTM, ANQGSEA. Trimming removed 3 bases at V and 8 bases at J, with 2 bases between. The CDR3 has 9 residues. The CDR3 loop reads CSVDDEQFF. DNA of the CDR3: TGCAGCGTTGACGATGAGCAGTTCTTC.

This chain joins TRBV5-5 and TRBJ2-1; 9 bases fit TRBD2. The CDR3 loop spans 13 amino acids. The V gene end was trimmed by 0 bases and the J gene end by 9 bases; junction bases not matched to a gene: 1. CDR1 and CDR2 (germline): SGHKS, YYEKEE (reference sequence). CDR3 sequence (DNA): TGTGCCAGCAGCTTGGGAGCGGGAGGTGAGCAGTTCTTC. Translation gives CASSLGAGGEQFF.

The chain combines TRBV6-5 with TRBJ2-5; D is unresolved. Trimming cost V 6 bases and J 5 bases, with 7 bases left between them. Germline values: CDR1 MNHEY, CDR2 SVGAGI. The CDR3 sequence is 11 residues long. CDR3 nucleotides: TGTGCCAGCAGACATATCGAGACCCAGTACTTC. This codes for CASRHIETQYF.

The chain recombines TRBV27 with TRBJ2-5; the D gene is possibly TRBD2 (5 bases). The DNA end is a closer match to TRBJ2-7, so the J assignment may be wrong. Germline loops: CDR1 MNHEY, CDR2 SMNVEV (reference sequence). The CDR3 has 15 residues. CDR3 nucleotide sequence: TGTGCCAGCAGTTTAGGTACTAGTCTTAGCTACGAGCAGTACTTC. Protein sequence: CASSLGTSLSYEQYF.

The CDR3 protein is CASSRGTSGGGYTGELFF. CDR3 bases: TGTGCCAGCAGCCGAGGGACTAGCGGGGGGGGATATACCGGGGAGCTGTTTTTT. V and J are TRBV7-2 and TRBJ2-2; 16 bases align to TRBD2. Germline CDR1 is SGHTA and CDR2 is FQGNSA. V was clipped by 5 bases and J by 5 bases; unmatched bases: 8. The CDR3 runs to 18 residues. Variable domain in full (rest from reference TRBV7-2 and TRBJ2-2): GAGVSQSPSNKVTEKGKDVELRCDPISGHTALYWYRQSLGQGLEFLIYFQGNSAPDKSGLPSDRFSAERTGGSVSTLTIQRTQQEDSAVYLCASSRGTSGGGYTGELFFGEGSRLTVL.

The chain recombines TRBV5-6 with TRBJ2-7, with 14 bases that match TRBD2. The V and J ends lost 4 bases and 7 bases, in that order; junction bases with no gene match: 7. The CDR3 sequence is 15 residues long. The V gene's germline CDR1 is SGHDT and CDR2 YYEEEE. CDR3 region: CASSPVGLAGVEQYF. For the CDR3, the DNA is TGTGCCAGCAGCCCGGTGGGACTAGCGGGAGTAGAGCAGTACTTC.

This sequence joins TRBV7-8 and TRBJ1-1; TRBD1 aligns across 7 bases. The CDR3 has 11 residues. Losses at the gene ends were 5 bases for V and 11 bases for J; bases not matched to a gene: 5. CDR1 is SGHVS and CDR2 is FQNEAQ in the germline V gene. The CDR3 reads CASSVQGEAFF. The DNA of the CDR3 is TGTGCCAGCAGCGTCCAGGGGGAGGCTTTCTTT.

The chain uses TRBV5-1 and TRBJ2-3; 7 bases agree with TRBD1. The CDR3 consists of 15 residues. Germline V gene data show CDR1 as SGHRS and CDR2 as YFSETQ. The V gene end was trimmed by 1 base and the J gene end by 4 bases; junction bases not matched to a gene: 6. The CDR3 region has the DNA TGCGCCAGCAGCTTGCAGGGGGAGTGGGCAGATACGCAGTATTTT. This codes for CASSLQGEWADTQYF.